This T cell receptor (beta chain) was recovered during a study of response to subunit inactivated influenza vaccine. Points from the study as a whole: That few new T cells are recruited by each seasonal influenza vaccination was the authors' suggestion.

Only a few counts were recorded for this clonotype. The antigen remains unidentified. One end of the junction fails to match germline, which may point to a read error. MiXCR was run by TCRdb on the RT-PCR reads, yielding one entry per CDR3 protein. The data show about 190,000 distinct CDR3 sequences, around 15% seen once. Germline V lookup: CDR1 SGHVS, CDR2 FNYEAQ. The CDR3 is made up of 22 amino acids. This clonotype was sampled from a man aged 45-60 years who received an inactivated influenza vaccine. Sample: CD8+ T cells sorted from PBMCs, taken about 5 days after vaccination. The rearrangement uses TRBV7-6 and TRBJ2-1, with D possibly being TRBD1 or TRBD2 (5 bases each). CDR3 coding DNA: TGTGCTAGCAGCTTATCTGACCGGAACCCTCAGATGAGGGGTCACTCCTACAATGAGCAGTTCTTC. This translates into CASSLSDRNPQMRGHSYNEQFF.